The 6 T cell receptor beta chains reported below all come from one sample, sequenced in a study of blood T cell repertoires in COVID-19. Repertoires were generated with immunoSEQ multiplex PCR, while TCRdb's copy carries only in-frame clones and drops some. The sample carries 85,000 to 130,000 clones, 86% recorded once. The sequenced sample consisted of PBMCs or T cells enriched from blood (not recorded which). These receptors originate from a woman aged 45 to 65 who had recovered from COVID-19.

CDR3 nucleotide sequence: TGTGCCAGCAGTTTCCGGGGACAGGGTCACAATGAGCAGTTCTTC. This codes for CASSFRGQGHNEQFF. The rearrangement links TRBV28 to TRBJ2-1; TRBD1 agrees at 9 bases. Unmatched junction bases numbered 5, after V lost 3 bases and J lost 5 bases. This CDR3 is built from 15 residues. Per the germline V gene, CDR1 is MDHEN and CDR2 is SYDVKM.

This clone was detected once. This chain's CDR3 is CASSLSHITGMHTGELFF. As DNA, the CDR3 is TGTGCCAGCAGTTTATCCCATATAACAGGGATGCACACCGGGGAGCTGTTTTTT. The chain joins TRBV27 to TRBJ2-2, with a weak D call TRBD1 (6 bases). This CDR3 region has 18 residues. Per germline, CDR1 MNHEY and CDR2 SMNVEV (reference sequence). V shed 0 bases and J shed 3 bases, with 17 bases lying between them.

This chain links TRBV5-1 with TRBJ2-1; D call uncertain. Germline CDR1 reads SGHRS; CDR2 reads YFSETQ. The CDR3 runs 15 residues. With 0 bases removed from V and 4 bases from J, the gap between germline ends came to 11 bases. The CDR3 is CASSLGLTLYNEQFF. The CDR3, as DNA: TGCGCCAGCAGCTTGGGGCTTACGCTGTACAATGAGCAGTTCTTC.

The CDR3 is CASTELRGITDTQYF. In nucleotides, the CDR3 is TGTGCCAGCACAGAACTCAGGGGGATCACAGATACGCAGTATTTT. The rearrangement links TRBV2 to TRBJ2-3; 7 nucleotides line up with TRBD1. CDR1 and CDR2 (germline): SNHLY, FYNNEI. With 7 bases clipped from V and 2 bases from J, the junction kept 9 bases outside the gene matches. This CDR3 has 15 residues.

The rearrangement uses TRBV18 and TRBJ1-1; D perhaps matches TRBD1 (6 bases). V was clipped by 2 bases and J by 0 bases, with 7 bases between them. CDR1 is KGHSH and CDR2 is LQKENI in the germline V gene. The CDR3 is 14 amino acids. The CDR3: CASSPDRMNTEAFF. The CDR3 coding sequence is TGTGCCAGCTCACCAGACAGGATGAACACTGAAGCTTTCTTT.

The CDR3 is CAGGTGGGYTF. The CDR3, as DNA: TGTGCCGGAGGGACAGGGGGCGGCTACACCTTC. This chain joins TRBV6-5 and TRBJ1-2; 12 nucleotides line up with TRBD1. V trimming: 11 bases; J trimming: 8 bases; junction bases outside the gene matches: 3. This CDR3 is 11 amino acids long. Germline lookup yields CDR1 MNHEY and CDR2 SVGAGI.